The rows below give T cell receptor beta chains drawn from one sample of a study of T cell responses to AZD1222 COVID-19 vaccine. Assay: immunoSEQ multiplex PCR; the TCRdb copy retains only in-frame clones and omits some. Of about 100,000 clones listed, 75% to 95% are singletons. This specimen consisted of peripheral blood, obtained 28 days after the second AZD1222 dose. Every receptor here comes from an adult who received the AZD1222 COVID-19 vaccine. The CDR3 runs from the conserved cysteine through the conserved F or W. A D gene is named only where the DNA matches it firmly. Size is omitted from some rows. Given values are once, few, many or a class for expanded clones.

J: TRBJ2-3; D: TRBD2; size: .; V: TRBV27; CDR3: CASRPRAGTSGKSRDTQYF; DNA: TGTGCCAGCAGACCTCGCGCCGGGACTAGCGGGAAAAGTCGGGATACGCAGTATTTT
J: TRBJ1-5; D: .; size: .; V: TRBV9; CDR3: CASSVDGRDNQPQHF; DNA: TGTGCCAGCAGCGTAGATGGCAGGGACAATCAGCCCCAGCATTTT
J: TRBJ1-4; D: .; size: .; V: TRBV6-1; CDR3: CASSEIREKLFF; DNA: TGTGCCAGCAGTGAAATAAGAGAAAAACTGTTTTTT
J: TRBJ1-1; D: .; size: .; V: TRBV9; CDR3: CASSVGLGPEAFF; DNA: TGTGCCAGCAGCGTAGGGTTAGGTCCTGAAGCTTTCTTT
J: TRBJ2-1; D: .; size: .; V: TRBV7-2; CDR3: CASSGADEQFF; DNA: TGTGCCAGCAGCGGAGCGGATGAGCAGTTCTTC
J: TRBJ2-2; D: .; size: .; V: TRBV5-1; CDR3: CASSKTSGRMNTGELFF; DNA: TGCGCCAGCAGTAAGACTTCGGGACGGATGAACACCGGGGAGCTGTTTTTT
J: TRBJ2-3; D: .; size: few; V: TRBV11-2; CDR3: CASSFPPSGNTDTQYF; DNA: TGTGCCAGCAGCTTTCCGCCGAGCGGAAACACAGATACGCAGTATTTT
J: TRBJ1-2; D: .; size: few; V: TRBV4-1; CDR3: CASSQGGDFGGYTF; DNA: TGCGCCAGCAGCCAAGGGGGGGATTTCGGTGGCTACACCTTC
J: TRBJ1-3; D: .; size: .; V: TRBV7-6; CDR3: CASSPFSGNTIYF; DNA: TGTGCCAGCAGCCCGTTCTCTGGAAACACCATATATTTT
J: TRBJ1-5; D: .; size: .; V: TRBV6-5; CDR3: CASSQSTGPQHF; DNA: TGTGCCAGCAGTCAGTCGACAGGGCCCCAGCATTTT
J: TRBJ1-1; D: TRBD1; size: .; V: TRBV2; CDR3: CASRRGTGLGDGEAFF; DNA: TGTGCCAGCAGGAGAGGGACAGGCCTAGGGGATGGTGAAGCTTTCTTT
J: TRBJ2-1; D: TRBD2; size: .; V: TRBV3-1/TRBV3-2; CDR3: CASSQTPTSGYNEQFF; DNA: TGTGCCAGCAGCCAAACCCCCACTAGCGGGTACAATGAGCAGTTCTTC
J: TRBJ1-4; D: .; size: .; V: TRBV19; CDR3: CASRPYLGATNEKLFF; DNA: TGTGCCAGTAGACCGTATCTGGGTGCAACTAATGAAAAACTGTTTTTT
J: TRBJ2-7; D: .; size: .; V: TRBV7-2; CDR3: CASSLDPHPSYEQYF; DNA: TGTGCCAGCAGCTTAGACCCACACCCTAGCTACGAGCAGTACTTC
J: TRBJ1-1; D: .; size: .; V: TRBV2; CDR3: CASHRVEAFF; DNA: TGTGCCAGCCACAGGGTTGAAGCTTTCTTT
J: TRBJ1-1; D: TRBD1; size: .; V: TRBV30; CDR3: CAQNPTGGWTEAFF; DNA: TGTGCTCAGAACCCGACAGGGGGGTGGACTGAAGCTTTCTTT
J: TRBJ2-7; D: TRBD1; size: .; V: TRBV27; CDR3: CASSSRQGHEQYF; DNA: TGTGCCAGCAGTTCCAGACAGGGCCACGAGCAGTACTTC
J: TRBJ2-7; D: TRBD2; size: .; V: TRBV7-2; CDR3: CASSFTSGRGVEQYF; DNA: TGTGCCAGCAGCTTTACTAGCGGGAGGGGTGTCGAGCAGTACTTC
J: TRBJ2-1; D: TRBD2; size: .; V: TRBV13; CDR3: CASSHWTSENNEQFF; DNA: TGTGCCAGCAGCCATTGGACTAGCGAAAACAATGAGCAGTTCTTC
J: TRBJ1-1; D: .; size: once; V: TRBV29-1; CDR3: CSVEDSAAPEAFF; DNA: TGCAGCGTTGAAGATTCGGCAGCGCCTGAAGCTTTCTTT
J: TRBJ1-1; D: TRBD1; size: .; V: TRBV2; CDR3: CARGTGGGNTEAFF; DNA: TGTGCCAGGGGGACAGGAGGGGGGAACACTGAAGCTTTCTTT
J: TRBJ2-3; D: TRBD2; size: .; V: TRBV9; CDR3: CASSATSGRDTQYF; DNA: TGTGCCAGCAGCGCCACTAGCGGAAGGGATACGCAGTATTTT
J: TRBJ2-1; D: .; size: .; V: TRBV11-2; CDR3: CASSSRDLSSYNEQFF; DNA: TGTGCCAGCAGCAGCCGGGACTTAAGCTCCTACAATGAGCAGTTCTTC
J: TRBJ1-3; D: .; size: .; V: TRBV7-9; CDR3: CASSLKGGVNSGNTIYF; DNA: TGTGCCAGCAGCTTAAAGGGAGGGGTCAACTCTGGAAACACCATATATTTT
J: TRBJ2-7; D: TRBD1; size: once; V: TRBV5-4; CDR3: CASSLGRGRGYEQYF; DNA: TGTGCCAGCAGCTTGGGAAGGGGGCGCGGATACGAGCAGTACTTC
J: TRBJ2-3; D: .; size: .; V: TRBV7-8; CDR3: CASSPPSGWGRGDTQYF; DNA: TGTGCCAGCAGCCCCCCCTCTGGTTGGGGGCGGGGAGATACGCAGTATTTT
J: TRBJ1-1; D: .; size: .; V: TRBV7-2; CDR3: CASSGTGNWAFF; DNA: TGTGCCAGCAGCGGTACAGGGAATTGGGCTTTCTTT
J: TRBJ1-6; D: .; size: .; V: TRBV14; CDR3: CASSQRQDLYNSPLHF; DNA: TGTGCCAGCAGCCAACGACAGGACCTCTATAATTCACCCCTCCACTTT
J: TRBJ2-1; D: .; size: .; V: TRBV5-1; CDR3: CASSLTQGSYNEQFF; DNA: TGCGCCAGCAGCTTGACACAGGGATCCTACAATGAGCAGTTCTTC
J: TRBJ2-1; D: .; size: .; V: TRBV30; CDR3: CAWRVPPRYEQFF; DNA: TGTGCCTGGAGGGTTCCCCCGAGATATGAGCAGTTCTTC
J: TRBJ1-5; D: .; size: .; V: TRBV1; CDR3: CTSSQVVWEREPQHF; DNA: TGCACCAGCAGCCAAGTCGTTTGGGAGCGAGAGCCCCAGCATTTT
J: TRBJ1-1; D: .; size: .; V: TRBV11-3; CDR3: CASSLEEGTEAFF; DNA: TGTGCCAGCAGCTTAGAGGAGGGGACTGAAGCTTTCTTT
J: TRBJ1-2; D: .; size: .; V: TRBV30; CDR3: CAWSPDRDYGYTF; DNA: TGTGCCTGGAGTCCGGACAGAGACTATGGCTACACCTTC
J: TRBJ2-2; D: .; size: .; V: TRBV6-5; CDR3: CASRRVSGELFF; DNA: TGTGCCAGCAGGAGGGTTTCCGGGGAGCTGTTTTTT
J: TRBJ2-3; D: .; size: .; V: TRBV5-4; CDR3: CASSFSGARTDTQYF; DNA: TGTGCCAGCAGCTTTTCGGGGGCCCGTACAGATACGCAGTATTTT
J: TRBJ2-7; D: .; size: .; V: TRBV15; CDR3: CATSRAGFGHEQYF; DNA: TGTGCCACCAGCAGAGCAGGGTTTGGCCACGAGCAGTACTTC
J: TRBJ1-2; D: .; size: .; V: TRBV6-1; CDR3: CASSEALGGNYGYTF; DNA: TGTGCCAGCAGTGAAGCGCTTGGCGGTAACTATGGCTACACCTTC
J: TRBJ2-1; D: TRBD1; size: .; V: TRBV7-2; CDR3: CASSLLGQGGDEQFF; DNA: TGTGCCAGCAGCTTACTGGGACAGGGGGGAGATGAGCAGTTCTTC
J: TRBJ2-7; D: TRBD1; size: .; V: TRBV28; CDR3: CASEDRGTSYEQYF; DNA: TGTGCCAGCGAGGACAGGGGGACCTCCTACGAGCAGTACTTC
J: TRBJ2-3; D: TRBD1; size: .; V: TRBV6-6; CDR3: CASSPLGQGASTDTQYF; DNA: TGTGCCAGCAGTCCCTTAGGACAGGGCGCTAGCACAGATACGCAGTATTTT
J: TRBJ1-6; D: .; size: .; V: TRBV6-5; CDR3: CASSFGGLAYNSPLHF; DNA: TGTGCCAGCAGTTTCGGGGGCTTAGCCTATAATTCACCCCTCCACTTT